The 9 T cell receptor beta chains given below trace back to one sample, sequenced in a study of control samples from healthy donors and cancer patients. Generated by immunoSEQ multiplex PCR, the TCRdb table keeps only in-frame clones and is missing some. Counted here are over 75,000 clones, 75% to 95% occurring once; the ten biggest clones make up roughly 14%. Source material: blood. All receptors derive from a man aged 25 to 40 in good health.

The rearrangement links TRBV19 to TRBJ1-5; 7 nucleotides align to TRBD1. CDR3 length: 13 amino acids. The germline V gene encodes CDR1 LNHDA and CDR2 SQIVND (reference sequence). Trimming at V came to 6 bases and at J to 5 bases, leaving 4 bases not matched to a gene. CDR3 residues: CASRHQGDQPQHF. CDR3 nucleotide sequence: TGTGCCAGTAGACATCAGGGGGATCAGCCCCAGCATTTT.

A remark on this clone: At the DNA level, this CDR3 is encoded by other sequences in the same sample as well. The rearrangement joins TRBV9 to TRBJ2-5, with a possible D match to TRBD1 (5 bases). Germline V CDR1 and CDR2: SGDLS, YYNGEE. Between the trimmed V and J ends, which lost 0 bases and 4 bases, there was a span of 10 bases. This CDR3 has 14 amino acids. CDR3 residues: CASSVEGVGETQYF. In nucleotides, the CDR3 is TGTGCCAGCAGCGTAGAAGGGGTTGGAGAGACCCAGTACTTC.

The chain uses TRBV24-1 and TRBJ1-6; D possibly corresponds to TRBD1 (6 bases). Trimming removed 4 bases from V and 5 bases from J, with 8 bases in between. CDR3 length: 14 amino acids. Germline V gene lookup returns CDR1 KGHDR and CDR2 SFDVKD. This CDR3 is CATSEQGDNSPLHF. The CDR3 DNA sequence: TGTGCCACCAGTGAACAGGGAGATAATTCACCCCTCCACTTT.

The sample holds one count of this clone. This chain joins TRBV19 and TRBJ1-5; D remains unclear. The CDR3 contains 13 residues. V was trimmed by 6 bases and J by 0 bases, leaving 6 bases between them. In germline, CDR1 is LNHDA, CDR2 SQIVND (reference sequence). This CDR3 reads CASRKDSNQPQHF. CDR3 in DNA: TGTGCCAGTAGGAAGGATAGCAATCAGCCCCAGCATTTT. Full variable domain (missing parts from reference TRBV19 and TRBJ1-5): DGGITQSPKYLFRKEGQNVTLSCEQNLNHDAMYWYRQDPGQGLRLIYYSQIVNDFQKGDIAEGYSVSREKKESFPLTVTSAQKNPTAFYLCASRKDSNQPQHFGDGTRLSIL.

This sequence joins TRBV28 and TRBJ1-1; 8 positions match TRBD1. Unmatched junction bases numbered 8, after V lost 6 bases and J lost 5 bases. The CDR3 is 14 amino acids. From germline, CDR1 is MDHEN and CDR2 SYDVKM. CDR3 in DNA: TGTGCCAGCAGCGGTGACAGGGGAAATACTGAAGCTTTCTTT. As protein: CASSGDRGNTEAFF. The full variable domain, rest sourced from reference TRBV28 and TRBJ1-1, is DVKVTQSSRYLVKRTGEKVFLECVQDMDHENMFWYRQDPGLGLRLIYFSYDVKMKEKGDIPEGYSVSREKKERFSLILESASTNQTSMYLCASSGDRGNTEAFFGQGTRLTVV.

The rearrangement joins TRBV12-5 to TRBJ1-5; 10 bases are a match to TRBD1. The CDR3 has 16 residues. V lost 2 bases and J lost 1; bases outside the gene matches: 2. Germline V gene lookup returns CDR1 LGHNT and CDR2 FRNRAP. The CDR3 spells CASGLMTGGSNQPQHF. CDR3 bases: TGTGCTAGTGGTTTGATGACAGGGGGCAGCAATCAGCCCCAGCATTTT.

The chain carries TRBV19 and TRBJ2-5, with 13 nucleotides matching TRBD2. V shed 3 bases and J 4 bases; nucleotides not matched to a gene: 5. Per the germline V gene, CDR1 is LNHDA and CDR2 is SQIVND (reference sequence). This CDR3 is built from 16 residues. This CDR3 reads CASSMMGLAGRETQYF. In DNA form, the CDR3 reads TGTGCCAGTAGTATGATGGGACTAGCGGGACGAGAGACCCAGTACTTC.

The chain has TRBV3-1 (or the pseudogene TRBV3-2) and TRBJ2-1; D gene uncertain. This CDR3 is 13 amino acids long. Germline CDR1 is LGHDT and CDR2 is YNNKEL (reference sequence). Trimming left V 1 base short and J 9 bases short, with 10 bases between. CDR3 in amino acids: CASSQVAQGEQFF. Here the CDR3 DNA reads TGTGCCAGCAGCCAAGTGGCCCAAGGTGAGCAGTTCTTC.

The V gene is TRBV25-1, the J gene TRBJ2-1; 7 bases fit TRBD1. Trimming removed 8 bases from V and 2 bases from J; junction bases left unmatched: 15. The CDR3 has 17 amino acids. Germline lookup yields CDR1 MGHDK and CDR2 SYGVNS. The DNA for the CDR3 is TGTGCCAGCGGGTATAACAGGGGAGCCGACACCTACAATGAGCAGTTCTTC. Translated: CASGYNRGADTYNEQFF.